The clone carrying this TCR beta chain turned up a few times. Its antigen is undetermined. These data come from a study of PD-1 blockade in classical Hodgkin lymphoma. Findings and limits, study-wide: Newly diagnosed patients reportedly trailed healthy donors in baseline TCR diversity.

Assay used: immunoSEQ multiplex PCR; TCRdb lists only in-frame clones, some missing. The data hold approximately 45,000 clones, with less than 75% observed a single time. Trimming took 8 bases from V and 5 from J, leaving 15 bases between them. The CDR3 has 12 residues. CDR1 is SQVTM, CDR2 ANQGSEA, per germline. Time point denoted: cycle 4 day 1 (C4D1), after six to seven weeks of nivolumab. All trial patients relapsed after autologous stem cell transplantation. The genes are TRBV29-1 and TRBJ1-1, with D possibly being TRBD1 (5 bases). This clonotype was obtained from a human donor with classical Hodgkin lymphoma. The starting material was peripheral blood mononuclear cells (PBMCs), obtained before the fourth cycle of nivolumab. This CDR3 is CSSNTGGTEAFF. The CDR3 bases are TGCAGCTCCAACACCGGGGGTACTGAAGCTTTCTTT.